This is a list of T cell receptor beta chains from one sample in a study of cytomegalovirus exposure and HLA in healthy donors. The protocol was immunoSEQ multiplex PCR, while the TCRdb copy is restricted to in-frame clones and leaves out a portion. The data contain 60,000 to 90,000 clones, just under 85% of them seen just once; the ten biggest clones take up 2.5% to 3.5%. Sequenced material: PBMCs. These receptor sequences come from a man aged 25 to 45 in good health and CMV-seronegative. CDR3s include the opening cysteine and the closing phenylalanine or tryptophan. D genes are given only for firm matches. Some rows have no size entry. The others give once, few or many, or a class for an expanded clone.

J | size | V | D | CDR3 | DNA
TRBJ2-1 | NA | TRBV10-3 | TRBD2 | CAIGRESDGEQFF | TGTGCCATCGGGCGGGAGTCGGACGGGGAGCAGTTCTTC
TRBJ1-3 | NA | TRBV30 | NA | CAERRGNTIYF | TGTGCCGAGCGGAGGGGAAACACCATATATTTT
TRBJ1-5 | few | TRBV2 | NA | CASSMAQPQHF | TGTGCCAGCAGTATGGCCCAGCCCCAGCATTTT
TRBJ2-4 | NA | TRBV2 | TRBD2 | CASSGTSGRPLITKNIQYF | TGTGCCAGCAGTGGGACGAGCGGGAGGCCTCTTATTACCAAAAACATTCAGTACTTC
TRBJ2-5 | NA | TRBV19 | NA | CASSSRTANTPETQYF | TGTGCCAGTAGTTCCCGGACAGCCAACACTCCGGAGACCCAGTACTTC
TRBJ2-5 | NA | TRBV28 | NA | CASSSRLIQETQYF | TGTGCCAGCAGTTCTCGACTGATCCAAGAGACCCAGTACTTC
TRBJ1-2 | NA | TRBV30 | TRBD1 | CASFTPGQDYGYTF | TGTGCCTCTTTCACCCCGGGACAGGACTATGGCTACACCTTC
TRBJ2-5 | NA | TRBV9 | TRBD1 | CASSQKQGAPETQYF | TGTGCCAGCAGCCAGAAACAGGGGGCTCCGGAGACCCAGTACTTC
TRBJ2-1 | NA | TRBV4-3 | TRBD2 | CASSRDQAGNEQFF | TGCGCCAGCAGCCGGGACCAAGCGGGGAATGAGCAGTTCTTC
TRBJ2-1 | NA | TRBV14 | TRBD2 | CASSPGTSMGNEQFF | TGTGCCAGCAGTCCCGGGACTAGTATGGGCAATGAGCAGTTCTTC
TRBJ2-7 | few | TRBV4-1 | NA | CASSQDKYGLAREQYF | TGCGCCAGCAGCCAAGATAAGTATGGGCTAGCTCGGGAGCAGTACTTC
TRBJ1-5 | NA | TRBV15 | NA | CATKDRSNQPQHF | TGTGCCACCAAGGACAGATCCAATCAGCCCCAGCATTTT
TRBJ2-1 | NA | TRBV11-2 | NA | CASSLVPGRNNEQFF | TGTGCCAGCAGCTTAGTACCGGGGAGGAACAATGAGCAGTTCTTC
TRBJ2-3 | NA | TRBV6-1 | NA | CASSEVRDTQYF | TGTGCCAGCAGTGAAGTTAGAGATACGCAGTATTTT
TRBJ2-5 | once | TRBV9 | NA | CASSVQGGETQYF | TGTGCCAGCAGCGTACAGGGAGGAGAGACCCAGTACTTC
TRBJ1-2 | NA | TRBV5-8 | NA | CASSLDGRIYGYTF | TGTGCCAGCAGCTTGGATGGCAGGATCTATGGCTACACCTTC
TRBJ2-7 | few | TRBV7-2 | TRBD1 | CASSSSGTGSLYF | TGTGCCAGCAGCTCGTCCGGGACAGGAAGTCTGTACTTC
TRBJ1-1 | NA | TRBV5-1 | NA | CASSLTGDNTEAFF | TGCGCCAGCAGCTTGACAGGAGACAACACTGAAGCTTTCTTT
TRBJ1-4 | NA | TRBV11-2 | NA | CASAPMLATNEKLFF | TGTGCCAGTGCTCCGATGTTAGCAACTAATGAAAAACTGTTTTTT
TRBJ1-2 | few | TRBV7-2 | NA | CASSLKHSNYGYTF | TGTGCCAGCAGCTTAAAACACAGTAACTATGGCTACACCTTC
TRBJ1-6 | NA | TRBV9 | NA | CASSVEAGSPLHF | TGTGCCAGCAGCGTAGAGGCAGGTTCACCCCTCCACTTT
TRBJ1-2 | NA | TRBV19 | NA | CASPGQTANYGYTF | TGTGCGAGCCCCGGACAGACCGCTAACTATGGCTACACCTTC
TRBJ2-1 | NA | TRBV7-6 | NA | CASSLGASFNEQFF | TGTGCCAGCAGCTTAGGCGCATCGTTCAATGAGCAGTTCTTC
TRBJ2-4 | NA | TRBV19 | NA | CASSIAGSVAKNIQYF | TGTGCCAGTAGTATAGCTGGAAGCGTAGCCAAAAACATTCAGTACTTC
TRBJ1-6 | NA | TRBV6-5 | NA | CASRKGDTDLPLHF | TGTGCCAGCAGGAAGGGGGACACCGATTTGCCCCTCCACTTT
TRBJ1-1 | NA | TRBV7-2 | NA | CASRLRGTNTEAFF | TGTGCCAGCAGGTTGAGGGGGACGAACACTGAAGCTTTCTTT
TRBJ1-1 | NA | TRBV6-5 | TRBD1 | CASSYPAGTGRTEAFF | TGTGCCAGCAGTTACCCCGCCGGGACAGGGCGTACTGAAGCTTTCTTT
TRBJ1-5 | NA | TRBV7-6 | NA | CASSNGVSQPQHF | TGTGCCAGCAGCAACGGGGTTAGTCAGCCCCAGCATTTT
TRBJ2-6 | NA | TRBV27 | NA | CASSLPRGNVLTF | TGTGCCAGCAGTCTCCCCCGGGGCAACGTCCTGACTTTC
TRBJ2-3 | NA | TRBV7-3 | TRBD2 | CASSLTTSGAQYF | TGTGCCAGCAGCTTAACGACTAGCGGGGCGCAGTATTTT
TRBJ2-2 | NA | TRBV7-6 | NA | CASSRGGRGTGELFF | TGTGCCAGCAGCAGGGGGGGAAGAGGCACCGGGGAGCTGTTTTTT